This TCR beta chain came from a study of T cell changes during pregnancy in multiple sclerosis. The assay was immunoSEQ multiplex PCR, and TCRdb's table has in-frame clones only and misses some. The repertoire holds around 130,000 clones, with around 93% as singletons. Germline V gives CDR1 SGHTA, CDR2 FQGTGA. V dropped 5 bases and J dropped 4 bases, with 15 bases sitting between them. The CDR3 is 16 amino acids. The sample here was peripheral blood, taken before pregnancy. This receptor was obtained from a female donor with multiple sclerosis, enrolled in a pregnancy study. This chain uses TRBV7-3 with TRBJ2-6; perhaps TRBD2 as D (5 bases). The CDR3 region has the DNA TGTGCCAGCAGCCCAAGAGGCGGGCCCGGGGCCAACGTCCTGACTTTC. Amino acid sequence: CASSPRGGPGANVLTF. The variable domain in full, completed from reference TRBV7-3 and TRBJ2-6, reads GAGVSQTPSNKVTEKGKYVELRCDPISGHTALYWYRQSLGQGPEFLIYFQGTGAADDSGLPNDRFFAVRPEGSVSTLKIQRTERGDSAVYLCASSPRGGPGANVLTFGAGSRLTVL.